One and the same sample provided the 23 T cell receptor beta chains below, sequenced in a study of T cell responses to AZD1222 COVID-19 vaccine. The table came from immunoSEQ multiplex PCR; TCRdb's copy has only in-frame clones and leaves some out. There are 150,000 to 190,000 clones in the sample; about nine tenths occur only once, and about 9% lies in the top ten. The starting material was peripheral blood, obtained 28 days after the second AZD1222 dose. The receptor set was obtained from an adult who received the AZD1222 COVID-19 vaccine.

A few counts support this clone. The rearrangement joins TRBV5-6 to TRBJ1-2; 10 nucleotides agree with TRBD1. Germline CDR1 reads SGHDT; CDR2 reads YYEEEE. Trimming at V came to 6 bases and at J to 2 bases, leaving 13 bases not matched to a gene. The CDR3 has 17 residues. DNA for the CDR3: TGTGCCAGCACCTGGGGGACAGGGGCCTCTGGGAACTATGGCTACACCTTC. This codes for CASTWGTGASGNYGYTF. The entire variable domain, with the rest obtained from reference TRBV5-6 and TRBJ1-2, is as follows: DAGVTQSPTHLIKTRGQQVTLRCSPKSGHDTVSWYQQALGQGPQFIFQYYEEEERQRGNFPDRFSGHQFPNYSSELNVNALLLGDSALYLCASTWGTGASGNYGYTFGSGTRLTVV.

The V and J genes are TRBV7-9 and TRBJ1-2; unclear D gene. The V and J ends lost 2 bases and 3 bases respectively, with 13 bases between them. The CDR3 extends over 15 amino acids. Germline-derived CDR1 and CDR2 are SEHNR and FQNEAQ (reference sequence). The CDR3 region is CASSLSNSGDYGYTF. The CDR3 nucleotides are TGTGCCAGCAGCTTAAGCAACAGTGGGGACTATGGCTACACCTTC. The full variable domain, completed using reference TRBV7-9 and TRBJ1-2, is DTGVSQNPRHKITKRGQNVTFRCDPISEHNRLYWYRQTLGQGPEFLTYFQNEAQLEKSRLLSDRFSAERPKGSFSTLEIQRTEQGDSAMYLCASSLSNSGDYGYTFGSGTRLTVV.

The chain combines TRBV28 with TRBJ2-7, with 12 bases aligning to TRBD2. CDR1 and CDR2 (germline): MDHEN, SYDVKM. The V gene end was trimmed by 6 bases and the J gene end by 0 bases; junction bases not matched to a gene: 6. The CDR3 has 16 residues. The CDR3 protein is CASSPSGRVPSYEQYF. DNA for the CDR3: TGTGCCAGCAGCCCTAGCGGGAGGGTCCCCTCCTACGAGCAGTACTTC.

The chain employs TRBV7-9 and TRBJ1-4; TRBD1 matches at 7 bases. The CDR3 consists of 13 residues. Trimming removed 3 bases from V and 7 bases from J; junction bases left unmatched: 2. Germline CDR1 is SEHNR and CDR2 is FQNEAQ (reference sequence). The CDR3 region is CASSFRGGEKLFF. The CDR3 bases are TGTGCCAGCAGCTTCAGGGGGGGTGAAAAACTGTTTTTT.

As DNA, the CDR3 is TGTGCCAGCAGCTTTGACCCGGGGGGAAACACCATATATTTT. As protein: CASSFDPGGNTIYF. V and J are TRBV5-5 and TRBJ1-3; no clear D. Germline lookup yields CDR1 SGHKS and CDR2 YYEKEE (reference sequence). Trimming took 2 bases from V and 4 from J, leaving 10 bases between them. This CDR3 has 14 amino acids. The variable domain in full, completed from reference TRBV5-5 and TRBJ1-3, reads DAGVTQSPTHLIKTRGQQVTLRCSPISGHKSVSWYQQVLGQGPQFIFQYYEKEERGRGNFPDRFSARQFPNYSSELNVNALLLGDSALYLCASSFDPGGNTIYFGEGSWLTVV.

The rearrangement links TRBV19 to TRBJ1-1; D gene unclear. The germline V gene encodes CDR1 LNHDA and CDR2 SQIVND (reference sequence). The V gene lost 5 bases and the J gene lost 4 bases, with 14 bases spanning the gap. The CDR3 covers 14 residues. CDR3 loop: CASSPQLDATEAFF. The DNA for the CDR3 is TGTGCCAGTAGTCCCCAGTTGGACGCCACTGAAGCTTTCTTT.

The chain uses TRBV5-1 and TRBJ2-7; 9 nucleotides agree with TRBD1. The J segment lost 3 bases and the V segment lost 1 base, leaving 2 bases of the junction unmatched. CDR1 and CDR2 (germline): SGHRS, YFSETQ. The CDR3 is made up of 14 amino acids. CDR3 nucleotide sequence: TGCGCCAGCAGCTTGAAGGGACAGGGCTACGAGCAGTACTTC. The encoded protein is CASSLKGQGYEQYF.

The rearrangement links TRBV7-3 to TRBJ2-1; 8 bases agree with TRBD2. The germline V gene has CDR1 SGHTA and CDR2 FQGTGA. Germline trimming cut 0 bases from V and 14 bases from J; bases unmatched to any gene: 9. The CDR3 covers 14 residues. CDR3 DNA sequence: TGTGCCAGCAGCTTAACGGGGCGGGAGGCCCCTGAGTTCTTC. Its translation is CASSLTGREAPEFF.

The chain uses TRBV27 and TRBJ2-7; 10 nucleotides agree with TRBD2. V dropped 3 bases and J dropped 4; count of bases not matched to a gene: 6. This CDR3 region has 15 residues. Per the germline V gene, CDR1 is MNHEY and CDR2 is SMNVEV (reference sequence). The CDR3 here is CASSLSGTSVYEQYF. The CDR3 nucleotides are TGTGCCAGCAGTTTGTCTGGGACTAGCGTTTACGAGCAGTACTTC.

The gene calls are TRBV20-1 and TRBJ2-5; D unresolved. Germline CDR1 DFQATT, CDR2 SNEGSKA (reference sequence). There are 10 residues in the CDR3. The V end was cut by 3 bases, the J end by 5 bases, with 4 bases between. DNA for the CDR3: TGCAGTGCTAGTTGGGAGACCCAGTACTTC. It translates to CSASWETQYF.

The rearrangement joins TRBV18 to TRBJ2-2, with D maybe TRBD2 (6 bases). From germline, CDR1 is KGHSH and CDR2 LQKENI. V was clipped by 0 bases and J by 4 bases, with 18 bases between them. The CDR3 sequence is 18 residues long. The CDR3 here is CASSPPTHGTAFTGELFF. DNA for the CDR3: TGTGCCAGCTCACCACCGACCCACGGGACTGCCTTCACCGGGGAGCTGTTTTTT.

The chain recombines TRBV20-1 with TRBJ1-2, with D unclear. The CDR3 has 10 amino acids. V lost 3 bases, J lost 12 bases, and 11 bases lay in between. Germline V CDR1 and CDR2: DFQATT, SNEGSKA (reference sequence). The CDR3 nucleotides are TGCAGTGCTAGGGAAATAATGAACACCTTC. Translation: CSAREIMNTF.

The chain couples TRBV28 to TRBJ2-7, with a weak D call TRBD1 (6 bases). The CDR3 spans 15 residues. Germline CDR1 MDHEN, CDR2 SYDVKM. Trimming pared 6 bases from V and 4 bases from J, leaving 19 bases between. In nucleotides, the CDR3 is TGTGCCAGCAGACCCACAGGGCTCGGACCTTACGAGCAGTACTTC. Its translation: CASRPTGLGPYEQYF.

The chain carries TRBV21-1 and TRBJ2-7; the D call of TRBD2 is as the table states it, not checked on the DNA. TRBV21-1 is given as a pseudogene. The length of the CDR3 is 12 residues. The CDR3 is CSPGGISYEQYF. As DNA, the CDR3 is TGTTCCCCGGGGGGCATCTCCTACGAGCAGTACTTC.

This chain uses TRBV5-1 with TRBJ2-7, with 8 bases that match TRBD1. Per the germline V gene, CDR1 is SGHRS and CDR2 is YFSETQ. There are 14 residues in the CDR3. V trimming: 0 bases; J trimming: 6 bases; junction bases outside the gene matches: 5. Here the CDR3 reads CASSLGQGKGEQYF. The CDR3, as DNA: TGCGCCAGCAGCTTGGGACAGGGGAAGGGCGAGCAGTACTTC.

This chain links TRBV7-8 with TRBJ1-6; 10 positions match TRBD1. This CDR3 contains 17 residues. Trimming removed 5 bases from V and 2 bases from J; junction bases left unmatched: 6. Germline V gene lookup returns CDR1 SGHVS and CDR2 FQNEAQ. CDR3 residues: CASSAETGGAYNSPLHF. For the CDR3, the DNA is TGTGCCAGCAGCGCGGAGACAGGGGGCGCCTATAATTCACCCCTCCACTTT. Full variable domain (outside the CDR3, taken from reference TRBV7-8 and TRBJ1-6): GAGVSQSPRYKVAKRGQDVALRCDPISGHVSLFWYQQALGQGPEFLTYFQNEAQLDKSGLPSDRFFAERPEGSVSTLKIQRTQQEDSAVYLCASSAETGGAYNSPLHFGNGTRLTVT.

The rearrangement joins TRBV5-3 to TRBJ2-5; unclear D gene. TRBV5-3 belongs to the ORF category, with a function that is uncertain. Trimming cost V 0 bases and J 8 bases, with 11 bases left between them. CDR3 size: 13 residues. CDR3 nucleotide sequence: TGTGCCAGAAGCTTGGCCAAATTTATTACCCAGTACTTC. It specifies CARSLAKFITQYF.

In the case of this clone: A junction boundary mismatches the germline segment, possibly from a read error. CDR3 sequence (DNA): TGCGCCAGCAGCCAAGACCTCGGACAGGGTGAGATCTTC. Translating it yields CASSQDLGQGEIF. The rearrangement joins TRBV4-3 to TRBJ2-1; 8 bases agree with TRBD1. Germline CDR1 reads LGHNA; CDR2 reads YSLEER. This CDR3 comprises 13 residues.

This clone was seen a handful of times. V usage is TRBV7-9 and J usage is TRBJ2-1; TRBD2 is a possible D gene (5 bases). Trimming left V 8 bases short and J 5 bases short, with 10 bases between. Germline V gene sequence: CDR1 SEHNR, CDR2 FQNEAQ (reference sequence). This CDR3 region has 12 residues. The CDR3 DNA sequence: TGTGCCAGCCTCGGGCGGGACAATGAGCAGTTCTTC. Its protein is CASLGRDNEQFF.

The chain is built from TRBV5-1 and TRBJ1-2; tentatively, D is TRBD1 (5 bases). The CDR3 length is 13 residues. V gave up 2 bases and J gave up 6 bases, with 11 bases separating them. Germline V gene lookup returns CDR1 SGHRS and CDR2 YFSETQ. Written as DNA, the CDR3 is TGCGCCAGCAGCTTACGGGACGACAATGGCTACACCTTC. Its translation is CASSLRDDNGYTF. Filled out from reference TRBV5-1 and TRBJ1-2, the complete variable domain reads KAGVTQTPRYLIKTRGQQVTLSCSPISGHRSVSWYQQTPGQGLQFLFEYFSETQRNKGNFPGRFSGRQFSNSRSEMNVSTLELGDSALYLCASSLRDDNGYTFGSGTRLTVV.

The chain uses TRBV7-2 and TRBJ1-2; a possible D gene is TRBD1 (5 bases). The CDR3 is 13 amino acids. Germline CDR1 SGHTA, CDR2 FQGNSA. With 5 bases removed from V and 7 bases from J, the gap between germline ends came to 14 bases. CDR3 in amino acids: CASSLGGRSGYTF. Here the CDR3 DNA reads TGTGCCAGCAGCCTCGGGGGACGAAGTGGCTACACCTTC.

The chain recombines TRBV4-2 with TRBJ2-7, with D tentatively TRBD2 (5 bases). The germline gives CDR1 LGHNA, CDR2 YNFKEQ. Deletions cut 0 bases from V and 6 bases from J, with 9 bases between. There are 13 residues in the CDR3. CDR3: CASSQDRDGEQYF. DNA of the CDR3: TGTGCCAGCAGCCAAGATCGGGATGGCGAGCAGTACTTC.

The chain joins TRBV23-1 to TRBJ1-6; TRBD1 is a possible D gene (5 bases). TRBV23-1 qualifies as an ORF whose function is uncertain. This CDR3 region has 17 residues. V was pared by 9 bases and J by 8 bases, with 26 bases between. CDR3 sequence (DNA): TGCGCCAGTCACGCAGGGTCCCACTCTACCCTGCATTCACCCCTCCACTTT. Protein: CASHAGSHSTLHSPLHF.